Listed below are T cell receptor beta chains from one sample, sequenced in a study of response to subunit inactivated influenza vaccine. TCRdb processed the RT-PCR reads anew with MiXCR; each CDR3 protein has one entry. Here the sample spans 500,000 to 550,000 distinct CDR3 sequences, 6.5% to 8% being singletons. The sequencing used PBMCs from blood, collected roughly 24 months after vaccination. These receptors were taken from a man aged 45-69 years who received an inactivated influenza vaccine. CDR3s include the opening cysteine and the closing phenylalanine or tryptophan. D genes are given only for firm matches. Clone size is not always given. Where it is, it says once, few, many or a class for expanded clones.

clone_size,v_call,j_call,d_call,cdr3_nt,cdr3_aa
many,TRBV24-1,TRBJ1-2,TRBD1,TGTGCCACCAGTGATTCGACGGACAGGGGAGGTGGCTACACCTTC,CATSDSTDRGGGYTF
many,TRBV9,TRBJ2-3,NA,TGTGCCAGCAGCGTAGGGGAATACTACCCAGATACGCAGTATTTT,CASSVGEYYPDTQYF
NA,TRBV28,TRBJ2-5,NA,TGTGCCAGCAGTCCTGGGGCCACCAAACAAGAGACCCAGTACTTC,CASSPGATKQETQYF
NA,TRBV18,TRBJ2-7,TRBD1,TGTGCCAGCTCACCAAGGGACAGGGGCGAGCAGTACTTC,CASSPRDRGEQYF
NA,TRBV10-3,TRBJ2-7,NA,TGTGCCATCAGTGTGGCGTCTCCTTCCTACGAGCAGTACTTC,CAISVASPSYEQYF
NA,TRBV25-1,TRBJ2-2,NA,TGTGCCAGCAGTGAATTGGAAGGGTCGATCGGGGAGCTGTTTTTT,CASSELEGSIGELFF
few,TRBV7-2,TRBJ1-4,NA,TGTGCCAGCAGCTTCAATGGGGTACAAAATGAAAAACTGTTTTTT,CASSFNGVQNEKLFF
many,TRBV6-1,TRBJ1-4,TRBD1,TGTGCCAGCAGTGCCATATTGACAGGGGATAGTGAAAAACTGTTTTTT,CASSAILTGDSEKLFF
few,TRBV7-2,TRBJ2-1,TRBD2,TGTGCCAGCAGCCCTCGTTTCGCGGGAGGTTATGAGCAGTTCTTC,CASSPRFAGGYEQFF
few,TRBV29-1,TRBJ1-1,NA,TGCAGCGTTGAGACAGCAAGGAACACTGAAGCTTTCTTT,CSVETARNTEAFF
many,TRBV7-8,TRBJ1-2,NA,TGTGCCAGCAGTCGCGACAGGAACTATGGCTACACCTTC,CASSRDRNYGYTF
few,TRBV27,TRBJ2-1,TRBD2,TGTGCCAGCAGTGTAACTAGCGGGAGGACTTATGAGCAGTTCTTC,CASSVTSGRTYEQFF
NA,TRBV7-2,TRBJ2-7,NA,TGTGCCAGCAGCTTAGCGCTAATGGTGGAAAAGTACTTC,CASSLALMVEKYF
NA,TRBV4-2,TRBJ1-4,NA,TGTGCCAGCAGCCAAGGAGAAAAACTGTTTTTT,CASSQGEKLFF
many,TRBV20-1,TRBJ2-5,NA,TGCAGTGCCCACCCCACGGTCGCTGGGACCCAGTACTTC,CSAHPTVAGTQYF
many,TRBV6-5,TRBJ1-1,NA,TGTGCCAGCAGTTCGTATGGTACTGAAGCTTTCTTT,CASSSYGTEAFF
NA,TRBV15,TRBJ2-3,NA,TGTGCCACCAGCAGCACCGGGGGCGATACGCAGTATTTT,CATSSTGGDTQYF
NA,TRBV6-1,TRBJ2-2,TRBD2,TGTGCCAGCCGCCTGAGCGGGGGGCTGAACACCGGGGAGCTGTTTTTT,CASRLSGGLNTGELFF
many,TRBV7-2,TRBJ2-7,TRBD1,TGCGCCAGCAGCTTGGGGCCAGGGGGCAGCTACGAGCAGTACTTC,CASSLGPGGSYEQYF
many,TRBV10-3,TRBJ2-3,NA,TGTGCCATCAGTGGCCTACTAGTCTCTAGCACAGATACGCAGTATTTT,CAISGLLVSSTDTQYF
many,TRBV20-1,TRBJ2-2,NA,TGCAGTGCCTCTCAGGGGCCAGGGGAGCTGTTTTTT,CSASQGPGELFF
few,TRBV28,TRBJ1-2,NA,TGTGCCAGCAGTCGGTACACGTATGGCTACACCTTC,CASSRYTYGYTF
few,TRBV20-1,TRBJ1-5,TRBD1,TGCAGTGCTAGTCAGGACAGGGTCAATCAGCCCCAGCATTTT,CSASQDRVNQPQHF